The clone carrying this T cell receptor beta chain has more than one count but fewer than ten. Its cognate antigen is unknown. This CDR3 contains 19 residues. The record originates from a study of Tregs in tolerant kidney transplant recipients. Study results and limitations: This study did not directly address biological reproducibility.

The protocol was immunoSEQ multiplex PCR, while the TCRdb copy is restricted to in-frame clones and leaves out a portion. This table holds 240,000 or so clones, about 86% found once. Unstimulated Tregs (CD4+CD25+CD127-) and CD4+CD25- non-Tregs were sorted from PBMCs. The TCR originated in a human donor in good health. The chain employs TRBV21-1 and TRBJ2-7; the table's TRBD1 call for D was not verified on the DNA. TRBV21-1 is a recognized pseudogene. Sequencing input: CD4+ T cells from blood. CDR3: CASSKGGRGRRGPSVEQYF. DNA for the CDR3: TGTGCCAGCAGCAAAGGTGGCAGGGGGCGCAGAGGCCCCTCGGTCGAGCAGTACTTC.